This section outlines one T cell receptor beta chain sequence together with its context. This sample's time point: pre-treatment baseline. Profiling relied on immunoSEQ multiplex PCR, and the TCRdb table lists in-frame clones only, not all of them. The data contain around 26,000 clones, around 90% of them singletons. Looked up from germline, CDR1 is SGHNT and CDR2 is YYREEE (reference sequence). The CDR3 loop spans 13 amino acids. The V end was cut by 3 bases, the J end by 9 bases, with 14 bases between. The sample is drawn from a study of blood T cell dynamics during melanoma immunotherapy. Overall study context: Patients with metastatic melanoma got pembrolizumab or nivolumab-ipilimumab as first-line care.

Specimen: blood, collected from a patient treated with checkpoint blockade. The source is a human donor with melanoma. This rearrangement joins TRBV5-4 to TRBJ2-3, with D perhaps being TRBD1 or TRBD2 (7 bases each). DNA of the CDR3: TGTGCCAGCAGCTCTAGGGGGCGGGGGACGCAGTATTTT. Translating it yields CASSSRGRGTQYF. The full variable domain, with the rest looked up from reference TRBV5-4 and TRBJ2-3, is ETGVTQSPTHLIKTRGQQVTLRCSSQSGHNTVSWYQQALGQGPQFIFQYYREEENGRGNFPPRFSGLQFPNYSSELNVNALELDDSALYLCASSSRGRGTQYFGPGTRLTVL.